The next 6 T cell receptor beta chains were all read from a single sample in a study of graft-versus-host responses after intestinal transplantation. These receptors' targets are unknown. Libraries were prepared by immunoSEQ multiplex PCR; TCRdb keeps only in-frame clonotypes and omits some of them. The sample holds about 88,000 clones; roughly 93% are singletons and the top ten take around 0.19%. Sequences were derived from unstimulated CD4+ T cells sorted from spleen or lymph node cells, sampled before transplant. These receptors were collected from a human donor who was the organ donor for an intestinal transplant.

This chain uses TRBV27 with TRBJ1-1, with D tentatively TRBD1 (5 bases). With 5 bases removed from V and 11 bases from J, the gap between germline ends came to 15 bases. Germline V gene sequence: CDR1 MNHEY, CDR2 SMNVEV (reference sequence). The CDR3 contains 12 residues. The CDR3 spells CASSPSGREAFF. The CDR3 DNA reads TGTGCCAGCAGTCCTTCAGGGCGGGAGGCTTTCTTT.

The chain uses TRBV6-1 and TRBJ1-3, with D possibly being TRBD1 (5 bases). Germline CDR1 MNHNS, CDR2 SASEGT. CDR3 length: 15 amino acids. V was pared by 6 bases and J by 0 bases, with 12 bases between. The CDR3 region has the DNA TGTGCCAGCAGAAGGGACGCCTCCTCTGGAAACACCATATATTTT. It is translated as CASRRDASSGNTIYF.

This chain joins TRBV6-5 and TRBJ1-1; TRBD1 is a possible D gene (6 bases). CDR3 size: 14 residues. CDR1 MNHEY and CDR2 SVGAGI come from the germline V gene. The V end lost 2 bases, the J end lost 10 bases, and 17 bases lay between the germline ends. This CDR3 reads CASSYTTRGSVAFF. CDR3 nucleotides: TGTGCCAGCAGTTACACTACTAGGGGGTCGGTAGCTTTCTTT.

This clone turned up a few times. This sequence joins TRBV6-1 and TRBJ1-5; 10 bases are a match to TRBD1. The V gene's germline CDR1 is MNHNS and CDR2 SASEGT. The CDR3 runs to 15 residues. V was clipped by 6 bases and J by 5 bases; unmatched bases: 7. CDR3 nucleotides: TGTGCCAGCAGCGCGGGACAGGGGTTGTATCAGCCCCAGCATTTT. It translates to CASSAGQGLYQPQHF.

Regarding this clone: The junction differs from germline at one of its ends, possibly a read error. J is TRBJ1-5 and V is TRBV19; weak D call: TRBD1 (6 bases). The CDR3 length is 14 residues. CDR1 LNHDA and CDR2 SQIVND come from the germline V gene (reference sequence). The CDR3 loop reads CASSIATGNPPQHF. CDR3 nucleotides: TGTGCCAGTAGTATAGCGACAGGCAATCCGCCCCAGCATTTT.

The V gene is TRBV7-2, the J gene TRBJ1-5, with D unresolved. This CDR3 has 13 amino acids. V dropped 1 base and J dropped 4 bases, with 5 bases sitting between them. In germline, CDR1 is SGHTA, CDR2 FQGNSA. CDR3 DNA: TGTGCCAGCAGCTTAGACGTTAATCAGCCCCAGCATTTT. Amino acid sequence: CASSLDVNQPQHF. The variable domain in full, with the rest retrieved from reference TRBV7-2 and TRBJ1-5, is GAGVSQSPSNKVTEKGKDVELRCDPISGHTALYWYRQSLGQGLEFLIYFQGNSAPDKSGLPSDRFSAERTGGSVSTLTIQRTQQEDSAVYLCASSLDVNQPQHFGDGTRLSIL.